These 7 T cell receptor beta chains were sequenced from one sample in a study of blood T cell repertoires in COVID-19. TCRdb's table, derived via immunoSEQ multiplex PCR, lists solely in-frame clones and lacks some. The table shows a few hundred thousand clones, with around 86% occurring only once. Sequenced material: peripheral blood. The receptor source for this set is a man aged 55 to 70 with acute or convalescent COVID-19.

The chain has TRBV4-1 and TRBJ1-2, with D unclear. Germline V gene sequence: CDR1 MGHRA, CDR2 YSYEKL. The CDR3 is 15 residues long. V lost 0 bases and J 8 bases, leaving 16 bases between the germline ends. The CDR3 region has the DNA TGCGCCAGCAGCCAAGATTCGACGACGCGGAAGGGCTACACCTTC. It codes for CASSQDSTTRKGYTF.

The chain combines TRBV7-6 with TRBJ2-1, with D maybe TRBD2 (6 bases). Germline loops: CDR1 SGHVS, CDR2 FNYEAQ. This CDR3 comprises 20 residues. The germline V and J ends were trimmed by 5 bases and 5 bases, with 31 bases remaining between them. The CDR3 DNA is TGTGCCAGCAGCCGAGGCTGGTTTGGGGACTCCCCGAAGCCAAACAATGAGCAGTTCTTC. This gives the protein CASSRGWFGDSPKPNNEQFF.

The chain carries TRBV30 and TRBJ1-1, with 10 positions matching TRBD1. V lost 0 bases to trimming and J lost 7 bases; unmatched junction nucleotides: 11. CDR1 GTSNPN and CDR2 SVGIG come from the germline V gene (reference sequence). CDR3 length: 16 residues. Here the CDR3 reads CAWSVRWGQGMGEAFF. In DNA form, the CDR3 reads TGTGCCTGGAGTGTACGGTGGGGACAGGGGATGGGTGAAGCTTTCTTT.

The chain joins TRBV9 to TRBJ1-5; possible D gene TRBD1, 5 bases. V lost 1 base, J lost 2 bases, and 10 bases lay in between. CDR1 is SGDLS, CDR2 YYNGEE, per germline. This CDR3 contains 15 residues. DNA of the CDR3: TGTGCCAGCAGCGTACAGGGAAGGGGCAATCAGCCCCAGCATTTT. Encoded protein: CASSVQGRGNQPQHF.

The chain joins TRBV2 to TRBJ2-7; D is ambiguous. Trimming stripped 5 bases from V and 3 bases from J, with 8 bases between. The CDR3 covers 12 residues. Germline CDR1 SNHLY, CDR2 FYNNEI. The CDR3 sequence is CASSRTDYEQYF. The CDR3 DNA reads as TGTGCCAGCAGTAGAACAGACTACGAGCAGTACTTC.

J is TRBJ1-2 and V is TRBV20-1; 11 bases are a match to TRBD1. V lost 3 bases to trimming and J lost 1 base; unmatched junction nucleotides: 4. Per the germline V gene, CDR1 is DFQATT and CDR2 is SNEGSKA (reference sequence). The CDR3 extends over 15 amino acids. CDR3 amino acids: CSASGQGAINYGYTF. CDR3 coding DNA: TGCAGTGCTAGTGGACAGGGGGCTATTAACTATGGCTACACCTTC.

The gene calls are TRBV30 and TRBJ1-1; D is possibly TRBD1 (5 bases). The CDR3 consists of 15 residues. The germline V gene has CDR1 GTSNPN and CDR2 SVGIG (reference sequence). V gave up 0 bases and J gave up 1 base, with 12 bases separating them. This CDR3 reads CAWSVGVWRNTEAFF. CDR3 in DNA: TGTGCCTGGAGTGTAGGGGTTTGGCGGAACACTGAAGCTTTCTTT.